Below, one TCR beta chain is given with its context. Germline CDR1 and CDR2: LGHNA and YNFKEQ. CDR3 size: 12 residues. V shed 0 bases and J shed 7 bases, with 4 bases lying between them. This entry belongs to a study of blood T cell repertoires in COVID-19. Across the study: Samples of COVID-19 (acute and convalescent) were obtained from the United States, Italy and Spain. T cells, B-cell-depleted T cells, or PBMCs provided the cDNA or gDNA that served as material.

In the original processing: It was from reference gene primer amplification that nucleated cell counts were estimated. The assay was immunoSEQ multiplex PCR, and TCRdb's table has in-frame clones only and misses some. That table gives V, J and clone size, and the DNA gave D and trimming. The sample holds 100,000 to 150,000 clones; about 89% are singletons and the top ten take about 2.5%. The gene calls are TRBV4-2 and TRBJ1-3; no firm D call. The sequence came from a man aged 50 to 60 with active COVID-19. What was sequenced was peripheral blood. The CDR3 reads CASSQDLNTIYF. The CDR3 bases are TGTGCCAGCAGCCAAGATCTGAACACCATATATTTT.